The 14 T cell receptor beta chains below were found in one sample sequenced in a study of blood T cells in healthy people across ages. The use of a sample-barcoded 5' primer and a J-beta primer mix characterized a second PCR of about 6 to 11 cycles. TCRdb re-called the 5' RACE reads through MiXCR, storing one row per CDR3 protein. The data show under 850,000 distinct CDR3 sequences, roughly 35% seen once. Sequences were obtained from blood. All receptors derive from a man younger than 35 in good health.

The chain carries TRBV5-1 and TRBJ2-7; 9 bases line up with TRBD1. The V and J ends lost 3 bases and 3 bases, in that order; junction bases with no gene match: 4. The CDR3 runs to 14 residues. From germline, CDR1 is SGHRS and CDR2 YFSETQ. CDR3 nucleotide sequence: TGCGCCAGCAGCTGGGGGACAGGGAGCTACGAGCAGTACTTC. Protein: CASSWGTGSYEQYF.

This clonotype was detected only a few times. The CDR3 loop is CASSFTGFNEQFF. The CDR3 bases are TGTGCCAGCAGTTTTACCGGGTTCAATGAGCAGTTCTTC. The V gene is TRBV27, the J gene TRBJ2-1; unclear D gene. Germline values: CDR1 MNHEY, CDR2 SMNVEV (reference sequence). The germline V and J ends were trimmed by 3 bases and 6 bases, with 9 bases remaining between them. The CDR3 is 13 residues long.

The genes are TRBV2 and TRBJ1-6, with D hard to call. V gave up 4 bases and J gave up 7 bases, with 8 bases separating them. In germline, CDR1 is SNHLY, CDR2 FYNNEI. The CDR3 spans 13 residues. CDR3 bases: TGTGCCAGCAGTGCAGGAATGAATTCACCCCTCCACTTT. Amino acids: CASSAGMNSPLHF. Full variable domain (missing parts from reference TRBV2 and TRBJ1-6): EPEVTQTPSHQVTQMGQEVILRCVPISNHLYFYWYRQILGQKVEFLVSFYNNEISEKSEIFDDQFSVERPDGSNFTLKIRSTKLEDSAMYFCASSAGMNSPLHFGNGTRLTVT.

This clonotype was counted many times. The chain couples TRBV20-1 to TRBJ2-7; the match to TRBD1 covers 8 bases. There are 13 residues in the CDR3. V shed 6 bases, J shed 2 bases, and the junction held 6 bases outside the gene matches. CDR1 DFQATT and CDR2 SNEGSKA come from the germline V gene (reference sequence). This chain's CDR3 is CSALDRVTYEQYF. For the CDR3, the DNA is TGCAGTGCCCTGGACAGGGTTACCTACGAGCAGTACTTC.

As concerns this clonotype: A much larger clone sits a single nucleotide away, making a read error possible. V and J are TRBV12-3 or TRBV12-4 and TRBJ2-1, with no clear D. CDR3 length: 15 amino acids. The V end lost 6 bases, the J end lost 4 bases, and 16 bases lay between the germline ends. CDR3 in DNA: TGTGCCAGCAGATTTGGCGAAAACCCTTACAATGAGCAGTTCTTC. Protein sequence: CASRFGENPYNEQFF.

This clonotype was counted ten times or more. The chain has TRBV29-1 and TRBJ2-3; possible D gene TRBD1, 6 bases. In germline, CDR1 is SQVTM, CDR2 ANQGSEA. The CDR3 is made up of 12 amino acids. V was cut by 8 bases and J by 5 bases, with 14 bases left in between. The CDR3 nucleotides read TGCAGCTACAGGGATGGCGGAGATACGCAGTATTTT. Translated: CSYRDGGDTQYF.

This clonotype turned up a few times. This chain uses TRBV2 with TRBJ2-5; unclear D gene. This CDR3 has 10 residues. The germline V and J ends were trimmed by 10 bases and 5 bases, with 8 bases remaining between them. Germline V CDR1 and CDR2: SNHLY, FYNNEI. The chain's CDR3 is CATKGETQYF. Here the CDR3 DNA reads TGTGCCACCAAAGGGGAGACCCAGTACTTC. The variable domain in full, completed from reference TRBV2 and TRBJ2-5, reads EPEVTQTPSHQVTQMGQEVILRCVPISNHLYFYWYRQILGQKVEFLVSFYNNEISEKSEIFDDQFSVERPDGSNFTLKIRSTKLEDSAMYFCATKGETQYFGPGTRLLVL.

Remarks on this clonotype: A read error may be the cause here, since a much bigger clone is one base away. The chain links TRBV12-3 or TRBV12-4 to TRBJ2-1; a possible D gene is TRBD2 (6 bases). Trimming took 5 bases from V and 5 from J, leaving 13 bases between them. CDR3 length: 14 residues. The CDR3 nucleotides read TGTGCCAGCAGTCAAGCGGGTCCCAACAATGAGCAGTTCTTC. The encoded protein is CASSQAGPNNEQFF.

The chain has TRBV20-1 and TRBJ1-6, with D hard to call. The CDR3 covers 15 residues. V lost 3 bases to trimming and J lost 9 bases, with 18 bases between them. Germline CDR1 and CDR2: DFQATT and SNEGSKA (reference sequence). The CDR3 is CSARGQRSTGSPLHF. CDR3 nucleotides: TGCAGTGCTAGGGGCCAAAGGTCGACCGGTTCACCCCTCCACTTT.

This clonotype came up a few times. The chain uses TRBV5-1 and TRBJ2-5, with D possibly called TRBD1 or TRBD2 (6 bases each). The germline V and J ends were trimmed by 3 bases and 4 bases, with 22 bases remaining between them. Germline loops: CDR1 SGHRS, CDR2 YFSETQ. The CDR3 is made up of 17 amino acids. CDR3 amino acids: CASSSHLTRRGGETQYF. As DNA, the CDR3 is TGCGCCAGCAGCTCCCACCTGACCCGCAGGGGAGGAGAGACCCAGTACTTC.

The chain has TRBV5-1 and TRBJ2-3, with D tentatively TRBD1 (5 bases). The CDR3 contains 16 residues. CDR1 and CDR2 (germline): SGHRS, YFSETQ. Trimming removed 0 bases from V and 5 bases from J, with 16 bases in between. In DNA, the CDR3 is TGCGCCAGCAGCTTGGCCGGTTGGACAAGTCAAGATACGCAGTATTTT. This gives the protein CASSLAGWTSQDTQYF.

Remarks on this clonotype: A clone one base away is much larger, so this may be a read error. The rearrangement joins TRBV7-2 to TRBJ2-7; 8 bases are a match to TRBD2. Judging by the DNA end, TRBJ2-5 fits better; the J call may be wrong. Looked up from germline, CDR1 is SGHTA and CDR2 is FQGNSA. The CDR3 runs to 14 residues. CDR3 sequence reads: CANSLTGGLETQYF. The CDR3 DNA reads TGTGCCAACAGCTTAACGGGGGGGCTAGAGACCCAGTACTTC.

The CDR3 protein is CASSSDWWQFF. Written as DNA, the CDR3 is TGTGCCAGCAGCTCGGACTGGTGGCAGTTCTTC. The rearrangement links TRBV7-2 to TRBJ2-1; D is possibly TRBD2 (5 bases). The CDR3 length is 11 residues. Germline V gives CDR1 SGHTA, CDR2 FQGNSA. V lost 4 bases and J 12 bases, leaving 10 bases between the germline ends.

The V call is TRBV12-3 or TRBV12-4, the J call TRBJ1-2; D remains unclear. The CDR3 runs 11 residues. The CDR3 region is CESRFGTGYTF. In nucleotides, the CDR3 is TGTGAGAGCAGATTTGGAACCGGCTACACCTTC.